Detailed here is one TCR beta chain. Antigen: not known. This specimen comes from a study of shared clonotypes between healthy human individuals. Broader study findings: It was anticipated that sequencing depth would influence how many clonotypes donors shared.

The CDR3 is made up of 16 amino acids. V gave up 3 bases and J gave up 5 bases; unmatched junction bases: 12. The germline V gene has CDR1 MNHEY and CDR2 SMNVEV (reference sequence). Method: immunoSEQ multiplex PCR; TCRdb's copy keeps in-frame clones and lacks some. The repertoire has about 1.5 million clones, approximately 97% of them found once; the top ten carry approximately 1%. Sequences were obtained from naive CD4+ T cells sorted from blood. The subset is: CD45RA+ positively selected. This receptor was taken from a man aged 25-40 years in good health. V usage is TRBV27 and J usage is TRBJ2-7, with TRBD1 matching 8 bases. The CDR3 region has the DNA TGTGCCAGCAGTTTGGCAGGGGGCGAGTTATCCAACGAGCAGTACTTC. Translating gives CASSLAGGELSNEQYF.